This TCR beta chain was sequenced for a study of T cells in Graves' hyperthyroidism and ophthalmopathy (dated by TCRdb to the late 2010s). Regarding the complete study: Peripheral blood was collected at initial diagnosis, before any treatment. To identify TCR V-J signatures that set the groups apart, the researchers used a discovery cohort of 95 to 100 patients, made up of around 40 with Graves' ophthalmopathy and 55 to 65 with stable Graves' hyperthyroidism. Prospective prediction of ophthalmopathy was tested in an independent validation cohort consisting of 18 hyperthyroidism patients and more than 15 patients who later progressed to ophthalmopathy. The roughly 90 discovery patients were divided at random into training and test sets in a 7:3 ratio. Thyroid tissue and blood T-cell repertoires from about 6 Graves' hyperthyroidism patients were also compared in the study. After sampling, hyperthyroidism patients received methimazole starting at 30 mg daily, and ophthalmopathy patients received high-dose intravenous methylprednisolone. The paper reports TCR Vbeta CDR3 sequencing of fewer than 150 peripheral blood samples: around 45 ophthalmopathy, fewer than 80 hyperthyroidism and 17 progressor patients. Results the study describes overall, beyond this receptor: During validation, the model predicted progression to ophthalmopathy a median of approximately 7 months ahead of onset, with just under 71% sensitivity and 72% to 80% specificity. Most expanded thyroid clonotypes (frequency above 0.001) were also detected in blood, a finding suggesting that blood repertoires may reflect thyroid immune responses. Sample size was not statistically predetermined, and investigators were not blinded to group allocation. A model built on a 13 V-J signature distinguished ophthalmopathy from stable hyperthyroidism, reaching roughly 88% sensitivity and around 81% specificity in cross-validation and 80%/75% in testing.

A patient counted as having stable Graves' hyperthyroidism if no progression to ophthalmopathy occurred over 18 months of follow-up. The hyperthyroidism patients were between 18 and 65 years old and newly diagnosed, with a disease duration of less than 2 months. Any patient with an uncontrolled infection, another autoimmune disease, pregnancy or lactation was excluded. Clinical symptoms, serum thyroxine and TRAb, thyroid ultrasound, and orbital computed tomography formed the basis for the diagnoses. PBMCs were isolated from 7.5 to 10 ml of fresh peripheral blood by Ficoll-Paque density gradient centrifugation. Trizol reagent was used to extract total RNA, and RNA quality was then checked on an Agilent 2100 Bioanalyzer. The TCR beta CDR3 regions were amplified from RNA transcripts. The TCR CDR3 was subjected to a first round of RT-PCR using the HTBI primer set and the Qiagen OneStep RT-PCR kit. Libraries were constructed in a second round of multiplex PCR, after which size selection and purification were performed. The libraries were sequenced on an Illumina HiSeq2000 using paired-end 100 bp reads. Per the original workflow: SOAPnuke was used to process the raw data, removing reads that contained adapters or uncalled bases, had a mean Phred below 15, or lacked an exact match to the constant primer or identifier. High-quality paired reads were merged using COPE v1.2.5, and each unique nucleotide sequence was defined as a clonotype. MiTCR v1.1 was used to align the clonotypes against IMGT TRBV, TRBD and TRBJ reference segments. Only V-J combinations with frequency above 0.0001, covering 99% to 99.2% of repertoires, were analysed. The TCS score was defined as the ratio of F50 (clonal expansion) to E x V (chaos), calculated using BLOSUM62-based TCRdist between CDR3 peptides within each V-J. Welch's t-statistics and random forest reduced roughly 500 V-J features to about 12, which were used in a naive Bayes classifier (R e1071). TCRdb passed the public sequencing reads through fastp at Q25 and MiXCR, retaining productive beta sequences. One record per CDR3 amino acid sequence lists the most common genes and DNA. TCRdb's processing, not the study's, gives the V and J calls here. The sample table holds around 520,000 distinct CDR3 sequences, of which about 14% were seen once. The ten most abundant clones make up about 14% of the sample.

This clonotype appeared a few times. Its antigen is unknown. Base qualities are not at hand, and no much larger clone is one base apart. The CDR3 starts with the cysteine, ends with the phenylalanine, and has 14 residues. Only CDR3 DNA remains: 42 bases, in frame from the first base. V is cut by 2 bases and J by 5 bases, and the space between the germline ends is 13 bases. Reading the germline V gene (reference sequence) gives CDR1 DFQATT and CDR2 SNEGSKA. This clonotype originated in a woman between 35 and 50 years old with Graves' hyperthyroidism. Sequenced: blood. The sequence links TRBV20-1 to TRBJ1-5; a tentative D match to TRBD1 spans 5 bases. The CDR3 sequence is CSARPVAGYQPQHF. In nucleotide form, the sequence is TGCAGTGCTAGACCCGTGGCAGGGTATCAGCCCCAGCATTTT.